The 22 T cell receptor beta chains below come from one sample, sequenced in a study of blood T cell repertoires in COVID-19. Generated by immunoSEQ multiplex PCR, the TCRdb table keeps only in-frame clones and is missing some. This sample has about 110,000 clones, with about 85% found just once. Sequenced sample: peripheral blood. The receptors stem from a human donor in a cohort sampled during active COVID-19.

The chain uses TRBV28 and TRBJ1-1; no firm D call. The CDR3 is 14 residues long. The germline V gene encodes CDR1 MDHEN and CDR2 SYDVKM. V was trimmed by 5 bases and J by 1 base, leaving 11 bases between them. As DNA, the CDR3 is TGTGCCAGCAGTGGGCCAATGGGGAACACTGAAGCTTTCTTT. This gives the protein CASSGPMGNTEAFF.

This chain connects TRBV4-3 to TRBJ2-7, with D possibly being TRBD1 (6 bases). Trimming removed 4 bases from V and 0 bases from J, with 10 bases in between. CDR1 and CDR2 from the germline V gene are LGHNA and YSLEER. The CDR3 covers 14 residues. CDR3: CASSPDRTSYEQYF. In nucleotides, the CDR3 is TGCGCCAGCAGCCCGGACAGAACCTCCTACGAGCAGTACTTC.

The V gene is TRBV6-2 or TRBV6-3, the J gene TRBJ1-1; possible D gene TRBD1, 5 bases. The CDR3 sequence is 14 residues long. Looked up from germline, CDR1 is MNHEY and CDR2 is SVGEGT. The ends were cut back, 0 bases at V and 1 base at J, with 6 bases in the middle. For the CDR3, the DNA is TGTGCCAGCAGTTACTCTACAGGGAACACTGAAGCTTTCTTT. Amino acids: CASSYSTGNTEAFF.

The chain combines TRBV5-6 with TRBJ1-2; D ambiguous. This CDR3 is built from 14 residues. Germline CDR1 and CDR2: SGHDT and YYEEEE. V lost 5 bases, J lost 8 bases, and 19 bases lay in between. Here the CDR3 DNA reads TGTGCCAGCAGTCGATGGGCCGCACCTTTAGGCTACACCTTC. It yields the protein CASSRWAAPLGYTF. Full variable domain (rest looked up from reference TRBV5-6 and TRBJ1-2): DAGVTQSPTHLIKTRGQQVTLRCSPKSGHDTVSWYQQALGQGPQFIFQYYEEEERQRGNFPDRFSGHQFPNYSSELNVNALLLGDSALYLCASSRWAAPLGYTFGSGTRLTVV.

V usage is TRBV6-5 and J usage is TRBJ1-2; a possible D gene is TRBD1 (5 bases). The V end lost 6 bases, the J end lost 3 bases, and 14 bases lay between the germline ends. The germline CDR1 and CDR2 sequences are MNHEY and SVGAGI. CDR3 size: 14 residues. The CDR3 DNA is TGTGCCAGCAGCACCGACAGAGGTTACTATGGCTACACCTTC. It yields the protein CASSTDRGYYGYTF.

This chain connects TRBV9 to TRBJ2-1; 11 nucleotides line up with TRBD1. Trimming at V came to 2 bases and at J to 4 bases, leaving 2 bases not matched to a gene. CDR3 length: 15 amino acids. Germline V gene sequence: CDR1 SGDLS, CDR2 YYNGEE. The CDR3, as DNA: TGTGCCAGCAGCGTTGGACAGGGGGCGTACAATGAGCAGTTCTTC. It specifies CASSVGQGAYNEQFF.

The chain carries TRBV2 and TRBJ2-7, with 9 bases matching TRBD1. Trimming cost V 6 bases and J 4 bases; bases outside gene matches: 10. The CDR3 is made up of 15 amino acids. The germline CDR1 and CDR2 sequences are SNHLY and FYNNEI. CDR3: CASSTLTGGVYEQYF. In nucleotides, the CDR3 is TGTGCCAGCAGCACCCTAACAGGGGGCGTTTACGAGCAGTACTTC.

The CDR3 reads CASSLGWTPSTDTQYF. CDR3 DNA sequence: TGTGCCAGCAGCTTGGGATGGACACCCAGCACAGATACGCAGTATTTT. The chain has TRBV5-4 and TRBJ2-3, with a tentative D call TRBD1 (5 bases). The CDR3 runs 16 residues. V shed 0 bases and J shed 0 bases, with 11 bases lying between them. The germline gives CDR1 SGHNT, CDR2 YYREEE (reference sequence).

The genes are TRBV19 and TRBJ2-1, with D unclear. This CDR3 has 16 residues. Per the germline V gene, CDR1 is LNHDA and CDR2 is SQIVND (reference sequence). The V end lost 0 bases, the J end lost 4 bases, and 13 bases lay between the germline ends. The CDR3 DNA reads as TGTGCCAGTAGTATAGATCGCCAACCCCTATACAATGAGCAGTTCTTC. This sequence encodes CASSIDRQPLYNEQFF.

The J gene is TRBJ1-6, the V gene TRBV18, with D possibly being TRBD1 (6 bases). V was shortened by 5 bases and J by 10 bases, with 21 bases between the two germline ends. Germline CDR1 and CDR2: KGHSH and LQKENI. The CDR3 is made up of 16 amino acids. CDR3 DNA sequence: TGTGCCAGCTCAACCCGAACCCAGGGGCTTAAGTCACCCCTCCACTTT. Its translation is CASSTRTQGLKSPLHF.

CDR3 bases: TGCGCCAGCAGCCAAGAATTAGCGGGGGGTCTAAGCTCCTACAATGAGCAGTTCTTC. Its translation is CASSQELAGGLSSYNEQFF. The rearrangement joins TRBV4-1 to TRBJ2-1; 10 bases are shared with TRBD2. The germline CDR1 and CDR2 sequences are MGHRA and YSYEKL. The CDR3 spans 19 residues. Trimming at V came to 0 bases and at J to 0 bases, leaving 8 bases not matched to a gene.

The rearrangement joins TRBV29-1 to TRBJ2-2; TRBD1 matches at 10 bases. The CDR3 has 15 amino acids. Germline V gene data show CDR1 as SQVTM and CDR2 as ANQGSEA. V lost 6 bases to trimming and J lost 4 bases; unmatched junction nucleotides: 8. The CDR3 DNA sequence: TGCAGCGTAACCAGGACAGGGGGATCCACCGGGGAGCTGTTTTTT. Its protein is CSVTRTGGSTGELFF.

J is TRBJ2-3 and V is TRBV6-2 or TRBV6-3, with D perhaps TRBD2 (6 bases). CDR3 size: 16 residues. Germline values: CDR1 MNHEY, CDR2 SVGEGT. V lost 0 bases and J lost 2, with 12 bases in between. The CDR3: CASSYSAGTFTDTQYF. The CDR3 coding sequence is TGTGCCAGCAGTTACTCGGCAGGGACTTTCACAGATACGCAGTATTTT.

This rearrangement joins TRBV9 to TRBJ2-7, with 12 bases aligning to TRBD1. V was clipped by 2 bases and J by 6 bases; unmatched bases: 6. This CDR3 is 15 amino acids long. The germline gives CDR1 SGDLS, CDR2 YYNGEE. The CDR3 here is CASSVGGQGAVEQYF. In nucleotides, the CDR3 is TGTGCCAGCAGCGTGGGGGGACAGGGGGCGGTCGAGCAGTACTTC. The full variable domain, in which reference TRBV9 and TRBJ2-7 provide the parts outside the CDR3, is DSGVTQTPKHLITATGQRVTLRCSPRSGDLSVYWYQQSLDQGLQFLIQYYNGEERAKGNILERFSAQQFPDLHSELNLSSLELGDSALYFCASSVGGQGAVEQYFGPGTRLTVT.

V and J are TRBV4-3 and TRBJ2-3; 9 nucleotides line up with TRBD2. This CDR3 is 16 amino acids long. Germline values: CDR1 LGHNA, CDR2 YSLEER. V shed 1 base and J 3 bases; nucleotides not matched to a gene: 5. Here the CDR3 reads CASSQAIAGATDTQYF. Here the CDR3 DNA reads TGCGCCAGCAGCCAAGCCATAGCGGGAGCTACAGATACGCAGTATTTT.

The V and J genes are TRBV6-5 and TRBJ2-7, with a tentative D call TRBD1 (6 bases). The CDR3 is made up of 15 amino acids. The V gene's germline CDR1 is MNHEY and CDR2 SVGAGI. Trimming took 6 bases from V and 3 from J, leaving 18 bases between them. The CDR3 loop is CASSNTGLGNYEQYF. CDR3 DNA: TGTGCCAGCAGCAACACAGGGCTTGGGAACTACGAGCAGTACTTC.

The rearrangement uses TRBV11-2 and TRBJ1-5; TRBD1 matches 7 bases. V lost 4 bases and J lost 11; bases outside the gene matches: 8. Per the germline V gene, CDR1 is SGHAT and CDR2 is FQNNGV. This CDR3 is built from 13 residues. CDR3 loop: CASSSGQPTTQHF. The CDR3 DNA sequence: TGTGCCAGCAGCTCGGGACAGCCCACGACCCAGCATTTT. The whole variable domain, filled in from reference TRBV11-2 and TRBJ1-5, reads EAGVAQSPRYKIIEKRQSVAFWCNPISGHATLYWYQQILGQGPKLLIQFQNNGVVDDSQLPKDRFSAERLKGVDSTLKIQPAKLEDSAVYLCASSSGQPTTQHFGDGTRLSIL.

The chain couples TRBV19 to TRBJ1-1, with D unresolved. Trimming took 6 bases from V and 5 from J, leaving 10 bases between them. The germline V gene encodes CDR1 LNHDA and CDR2 SQIVND (reference sequence). CDR3 size: 12 residues. This CDR3 reads CASRNTGTEAFF. As DNA, the CDR3 is TGTGCCAGTAGGAACACGGGAACTGAAGCTTTCTTT.

The CDR3 loop is CASSRQGTNTGELFF. The DNA for the CDR3 is TGTGCCAGCAGTCGACAGGGTACGAACACCGGGGAGCTGTTTTTT. The chain combines TRBV7-3 with TRBJ2-2; 7 positions match TRBD1. CDR3 size: 15 residues. Trimming at V came to 6 bases and at J to 0 bases, leaving 4 bases not matched to a gene. The germline gives CDR1 SGHTA, CDR2 FQGTGA.

This sequence joins TRBV6-5 and TRBJ1-1; TRBD1 matches 9 bases. CDR3 size: 16 residues. Germline trimming cut 0 bases from V and 5 bases from J; bases unmatched to any gene: 7. Germline loops: CDR1 MNHEY, CDR2 SVGAGI. CDR3 nucleotides: TGTGCCAGCAGTTACTCGGGGACAGGGAGAGTTACTGAAGCTTTCTTT. Translating gives CASSYSGTGRVTEAFF.

The chain joins TRBV3-1 (or the pseudogene TRBV3-2) to TRBJ1-2; D might be TRBD1 (5 bases). CDR3 length: 14 amino acids. V was cut by 1 base and J by 5 bases, with 11 bases left in between. Germline V gene data show CDR1 as LGHDT and CDR2 as YNNKEL (reference sequence). CDR3 sequence (DNA): TGTGCCAGCAGCCAAGGGGGACTACTATATGGCTACACCTTC. This gives the protein CASSQGGLLYGYTF.

The chain carries TRBV5-8 and TRBJ1-5; D gene unclear. Trimming removed 2 bases at V and 7 bases at J, with 10 bases between. CDR1 is SGHTS, CDR2 YDEGEE, per germline. This CDR3 is built from 13 residues. CDR3 sequence: CASSFPGNQPQHF. DNA of the CDR3: TGTGCCAGCAGCTTCCCCGGGAACCAGCCCCAGCATTTT.